The 5 T cell receptor beta chains below were found in one sample sequenced in a study of T cells in Graves' hyperthyroidism and ophthalmopathy. RNA transcripts yielded amplified TCR beta CDR3 regions. First-round RT-PCR of the TCR CDR3 relied on the HTBI primer set. TCRdb independently ran MiXCR on the multiplex PCR reads; one entry per CDR3 protein. In the table there are around 500,000 distinct CDR3 sequences, 12% to 15% of which are singletons. Sequencing was done on a sample of blood. All receptors derive from a woman in her forties with Graves' hyperthyroidism.

Ten or more counts support this clonotype. This chain links TRBV6-5 with TRBJ1-1; no firm D call. V lost 2 bases and J 1 base, leaving 5 bases between the germline ends. The length of the CDR3 is 13 residues. CDR1 is MNHEY and CDR2 is SVGAGI in the germline V gene. The CDR3 here is CASSYPGNTEAFF. CDR3 sequence (DNA): TGTGCCAGCAGTTACCCAGGGAACACTGAAGCTTTCTTT.

This clonotype was recorded a few times. The J gene is TRBJ2-1, the V gene TRBV27; no clear D gene. This CDR3 is built from 15 residues. CDR1 is MNHEY and CDR2 is SMNVEV in the germline V gene (reference sequence). Trimming stripped 0 bases from V and 12 bases from J, with 18 bases between. This CDR3 is CASSLSRTATVLQFF. CDR3 DNA: TGTGCCAGCAGTTTATCGAGGACGGCGACGGTGTTGCAGTTCTTC.

This clonotype was observed a handful of times. This chain links TRBV28 with TRBJ2-1; D possibly corresponds to TRBD2 (5 bases). Trimming took 2 bases from V and 4 from J, leaving 21 bases between them. The CDR3 has 18 residues. Germline V gene sequence: CDR1 MDHEN, CDR2 SYDVKM. CDR3 residues: CASSLVTGGSAIYNEQFF. In DNA, the CDR3 is TGTGCCAGCAGTTTAGTTACCGGTGGTAGCGCCATTTACAATGAGCAGTTCTTC.

This chain links TRBV19 with TRBJ2-3; TRBD2 agrees at 12 bases. The CDR3 sequence is 17 residues long. V trimming: 6 bases; J trimming: 5 bases; junction bases outside the gene matches: 12. Germline loops: CDR1 LNHDA, CDR2 SQIVND (reference sequence). Written as DNA, the CDR3 is TGTGCCAGTAGGCCCACTGGACTAGCGGGGTGGGGAGATACGCAGTATTTT. It codes for CASRPTGLAGWGDTQYF.

There are a few counts of this clonotype. V usage is TRBV19 and J usage is TRBJ1-1; TRBD1 agrees at 8 bases. CDR3 length: 14 amino acids. Germline values: CDR1 LNHDA, CDR2 SQIVND (reference sequence). The junction had 9 bases not matched to a gene; V was cut back by 6 bases and J by 6 bases. The CDR3 DNA sequence: TGTGCCAGTAGGACAGGGGCCCCGCACGCTGAAGCTTTCTTT. Its protein product is CASRTGAPHAEAFF.